A selection of T cell receptor beta chains follows, all from one sample in a study of T cells in Graves' hyperthyroidism and ophthalmopathy. TCRdb re-derived calls from the multiplex PCR reads in MiXCR, one entry per CDR3 protein. The table has some 800,000 distinct CDR3 sequences, 38% seen once. What was sequenced was blood. The origin of the receptors is a man between 18 and 35 years old with Graves' hyperthyroidism. Both conserved end residues are part of each CDR3. A D gene is named only where the DNA matches it firmly. Clone size is shown for a subset of rows, as once, few, many or a class of expanded clone.

abundance,j_gene,v_gene,d_gene,CDR3nt,CDR3aa
few,TRBJ1-2,TRBV19,.,TGTGCCAGTCTACCGGGGACTTTTTTCTATGGCTACACCTTC,CASLPGTFFYGYTF
.,TRBJ1-1,TRBV5-5,.,TGCGCCAGCAGCCCAGCAACAGGAGGAACTGAAGCTTTCTTT,CASSPATGGTEAFF
many,TRBJ1-4,TRBV29-1,TRBD1,TGCAGCGTTGGGGGGACAGGGGAGGGTGAAAAACTGTTTTTT,CSVGGTGEGEKLFF
many,TRBJ2-7,TRBV7-6,.,TGTGCCAGCAGCCCATCTTTGGGCTCCTACGAGCAGTACTTC,CASSPSLGSYEQYF
few,TRBJ2-5,TRBV12-3/TRBV12-4,.,TGTGCCAGCAGTTCCCACGGGTTTGGCGGAGCGGAGACCCAGTACTTC,CASSSHGFGGAETQYF
few,TRBJ2-7,TRBV5-6,TRBD2,TGTGCCAGCAGCGTTGGACTAGCGGATACCTACGAGCAGTACTTC,CASSVGLADTYEQYF
.,TRBJ1-4,TRBV11-2,.,TGTGCCAGCAGCTCCCGGTTGGACGAAAAACTGTTTTTT,CASSSRLDEKLFF
.,TRBJ2-7,TRBV11-1,TRBD2,TGTGCCAGCAGCCGCCCCGGGCGGGGGGACGAGCAGTACTTC,CASSRPGRGDEQYF
many,TRBJ1-5,TRBV11-2,TRBD1,TGTGCCAGCAGCACGACAGGGTTGCAGCCCCAGCATTTT,CASSTTGLQPQHF
.,TRBJ1-1,TRBV19,.,TGTGCCAGTAGTGTGGACTGGGGGAACACTGAAGCTTTCTTT,CASSVDWGNTEAFF
.,TRBJ1-3,TRBV10-3,.,TGTGCCATCAGTGACCCGGGGGGGACCGAGCAAGAGACCATATATTTT,CAISDPGGTEQETIYF
.,TRBJ1-5,TRBV4-1,.,TGCGCCAGCAGCCAAGAACCCGGCGGGGGTCAGCCCCAGCATTTT,CASSQEPGGGQPQHF
.,TRBJ2-7,TRBV20-1,TRBD2,TGCAGTGGTAGCGGGACCGTGCTAGGAGTCAAGCAGTACTTC,CSGSGTVLGVKQYF
few,TRBJ1-3,TRBV29-1,.,TGCAGCGTTGTGGGGGTCGGACCCTCTGGAAACACCATATATTTT,CSVVGVGPSGNTIYF
once,TRBJ1-1,TRBV11-2,TRBD1,TGTGCCAGCAGCTATGGGACAGGGATATTCGAAGCTTCCTTT,CASSYGTGIFEASF
few,TRBJ1-1,TRBV29-1,.,TGCAGCGTTGAAGATATAAATGAAGCTTTCTTT,CSVEDINEAFF
few,TRBJ2-2,TRBV9,.,TGTGCCAGCAGCGTAACTGCCGGGGAGCTGTTTTTT,CASSVTAGELFF
.,TRBJ1-3,TRBV6-5,.,TGTGCCAGCAGTTACGGGGACATAGGAAACACCATATATTTT,CASSYGDIGNTIYF
many,TRBJ2-5,TRBV29-1,TRBD2,TGCAGCGTTGAAGTAGCGGGGGGGCCAGTAGAGACCCAGTACTTC,CSVEVAGGPVETQYF
few,TRBJ1-1,TRBV7-2,.,TGTGCCAGCAGCTTAGTCCTGACCTCCCCGCTGAACACTGAAGCTTTCTTT,CASSLVLTSPLNTEAFF
.,TRBJ2-1,TRBV19,.,TGTGCCAGTAGTGTCTACAATGAGCAGTTCTTC,CASSVYNEQFF
.,TRBJ1-1,TRBV4-1,.,TGCGCCAGCAGCCAGGAACCGGGCCGTGAAGCTTTCTTT,CASSQEPGREAFF
many,TRBJ1-1,TRBV20-1,.,TGCAGTGCTAGAGTTTTCGTAGGTGAAGCTTTCTTT,CSARVFVGEAFF
many,TRBJ1-1,TRBV20-1,.,TGCAGTGCCCGGGGACACACGAACACTGAAGCTTTCTTT,CSARGHTNTEAFF
.,TRBJ1-6,TRBV12-5,TRBD1,TGTGCTAGTGGTTTGATCTTCCGGGACAGCGGTAATTCACCCCTCCACTTT,CASGLIFRDSGNSPLHF